The present entry profiles one T cell receptor beta chain with its context. Its antigen is undetermined. Eight reactions per sample, run separately, yielded cDNA. TCRdb re-called the 5' RACE reads and catalogs CDR3 proteins one per entry, DNA excluded. The data include approximately 300,000 distinct CDR3 sequences; the top ten clones carry approximately 5.9%. CDR3 length: 15 residues. T cells were not sorted, and total RNA was isolated straight from whole blood. The record originates from a study of monozygotic twins with inflammatory bowel disease. Study conclusions and caveats: Repertoire similarity did not separate concordant from discordant twins, possibly from limited power.

The chain recombines TRBV12-3 or TRBV12-4 with TRBJ1-1. The TCR was taken from a human donor with ulcerative colitis or Crohn's disease, or a healthy co-twin of an affected twin (not recorded which). Source material: blood. The chain's CDR3 is CASSPTVRGLMGAFF.